This T cell receptor beta chain derives from a study of shared clonotypes between healthy human individuals. Those who donated were healthy HIV-negative adults, with no recent acute infections or vaccinations reported. Findings and caveats of the study: Read depth was anticipated to influence clonotype sharing among donors.

V was clipped by 3 bases and J by 3 bases, with 23 bases between them. The CDR3 consists of 18 residues. Germline V gene sequence: CDR1 SQVTM, CDR2 ANQGSEA. As for this clone: The antigen is undetermined. This specimen includes other DNA sequences encoding the same CDR3.

Sequenced by immunoSEQ multiplex PCR; TCRdb stores in-frame clones only, minus some. This sample has 450,000 or so clones; over 60% occur once, and the top ten carry 12%. V and J are TRBV29-1 and TRBJ1-4; tentatively, D is TRBD1 (5 bases). The TCR comes from a middle-aged woman in good health. Some clones in this sample may be carry-over from other donors' samples. Input material: PBMCs. The CDR3 protein is CSVEAAGSARWANEKLFF. CDR3 in DNA: TGCAGCGTTGAGGCGGCAGGGTCCGCGCGGTGGGCTAATGAAAAACTGTTTTTT.